A selection of T cell receptor beta chains follows, all from one sample in a study of blood T cell repertoires in COVID-19. Sequencing was performed with immunoSEQ multiplex PCR; in TCRdb, only in-frame clones are kept and a portion is missing. The table lists around 200,000 clones, approximately 86% of them singletons. The sequenced sample was peripheral blood. All receptors derive from a woman of 80 years or more in a cohort sampled during active or convalescent COVID-19. CDR3s include the opening cysteine and the closing phenylalanine or tryptophan. A D gene is named only where the DNA matches it firmly. Size is omitted from some rows. Given values are once, few, many or a class for expanded clones.

>TRBJ2-3|NA|13|NA|TRBV10-3
CAISESRTDTQYF
TGTGCCATCAGTGAGTCGAGGACAGATACGCAGTATTTT
>TRBJ2-1|NA|15|NA|TRBV25-1
CASSELGGLPGFQFF
TGTGCCAGCAGTGAATTGGGGGGACTCCCGGGGTTCCAGTTCTTC
>TRBJ2-2|NA|15|NA|TRBV5-1
CASSSLDYSTGELFF
TGCGCCAGCAGCTCCCTGGACTATTCCACCGGGGAGCTGTTTTTT
>TRBJ1-2|few|16|NA|TRBV21-1
CASSPRNRGQVGGYTF
TGTGCCAGCAGCCCTCGAAACAGGGGACAGGTGGGTGGCTACACCTTC
>TRBJ1-5|NA|16|NA|TRBV19
CASSIQGRVGNQPQHF
TGTGCCAGTAGTATACAGGGGAGGGTGGGCAATCAGCCCCAGCATTTT
>TRBJ1-1|NA|14|TRBD1|TRBV7-8
CASSSGDRGTEAFF
TGTGCCAGCAGCTCCGGGGACAGGGGAACTGAAGCTTTCTTT
>TRBJ2-1|NA|14|NA|TRBV27
CASSFGRVGNEQFF
TGTGCCAGCAGTTTCGGCAGGGTAGGCAATGAGCAGTTCTTC
>TRBJ1-1|once|15|TRBD1|TRBV11-2
CASSLAGQGRTEAFF
TGTGCCAGCAGCCTAGCGGGACAGGGAAGGACTGAAGCTTTCTTT
>TRBJ1-2|NA|14|TRBD1|TRBV28
CASSKLDRVYGYTF
TGTGCCAGCAGCAAACTGGACAGGGTCTATGGCTACACCTTC
>TRBJ1-4|NA|18|NA|TRBV4-1
CASSQDPPGPGVIEKLFF
TGCGCCAGCAGCCAAGACCCCCCGGGGCCAGGGGTTATTGAAAAACTGTTTTTT
>TRBJ1-2|NA|15|NA|TRBV28
CASSRISGGNYGYTF
TGTGCCAGCAGCCGCATTTCCGGGGGGAACTATGGCTACACCTTC
>TRBJ2-6|NA|16|TRBD1|TRBV7-9
CASAGQGFSGANVLTF
TGTGCCAGCGCGGGACAGGGTTTTTCTGGGGCCAACGTCCTGACTTTC
>TRBJ1-2|NA|16|TRBD1|TRBV19
CASSSPLSQGAGGYTF
TGTGCCAGTAGTAGCCCACTTTCACAGGGGGCTGGAGGCTACACCTTC
>TRBJ1-2|NA|14|NA|TRBV4-3
CASSPTVLNYGYTF
TGCGCCAGCAGCCCGACAGTATTGAACTATGGCTACACCTTC
>TRBJ1-5|NA|14|NA|TRBV18
CASSPQGSNQPQHF
TGTGCCAGCTCACCTCAGGGGAGCAATCAGCCCCAGCATTTT
>TRBJ1-6|NA|14|TRBD1|TRBV13
CASSLNRGDSPLHF
TGTGCCAGCAGCCTAAACAGGGGGGATTCACCCCTCCACTTT
>TRBJ1-4|NA|16|NA|TRBV15
CATSREQDRNTRKLFF
TGTGCCACCAGCAGAGAACAGGACAGAAATACTCGAAAACTGTTTTTT
>TRBJ2-1|NA|15|TRBD1|TRBV11-3
CASSPQGTVSNEQFF
TGTGCCAGCAGCCCCCAGGGGACAGTATCCAATGAGCAGTTCTTC
>TRBJ1-2|once|13|NA|TRBV28
CASSFGGSRGYTF
TGTGCCAGCAGTTTCGGAGGGTCTCGCGGCTACACCTTC
>TRBJ1-1|once|15|NA|TRBV5-4
CASSPRWARNTEAFF
TGTGCCAGCAGCCCCAGATGGGCCCGAAACACTGAAGCTTTCTTT
>TRBJ2-3|NA|11|NA|TRBV2
CASSTADTQYF
TGTGCCAGCTCGACTGCCGATACGCAGTATTTT
>TRBJ1-5|NA|16|NA|TRBV19
CASSIDRGWSNQPQHF
TGTGCCAGTAGTATAGACAGGGGATGGAGCAATCAGCCCCAGCATTTT
>TRBJ2-2|NA|16|TRBD2|TRBV18
CASSPPGLAGSGELFF
TGTGCCAGCTCACCTCCGGGACTAGCTGGCTCCGGGGAGCTGTTTTTT
>TRBJ1-2|NA|14|TRBD1|TRBV7-2
CASSLAQGADGYTF
TGTGCCAGCAGCTTAGCGCAGGGGGCGGATGGCTACACCTTC
>TRBJ1-5|NA|16|NA|TRBV21-1
CASSKESGRRGQPQHF
TGTGCCAGCAGCAAAGAAAGCGGGCGACGGGGTCAGCCCCAGCATTTT
>TRBJ1-2|NA|16|TRBD1|TRBV3-1/TRBV3-2
CASSQHQSGTAYGYTF
TGTGCCAGCAGCCAACATCAATCGGGGACAGCGTATGGCTACACCTTC
>TRBJ2-3|NA|19|TRBD1|TRBV9
CASSVPLGQGAFHTDTQYF
TGTGCCAGCAGCGTACCGCTTGGGCAGGGGGCGTTCCACACAGATACGCAGTATTTT
>TRBJ1-1|NA|13|TRBD1|TRBV29-1
CSVDDRAHTEAFF
TGCAGCGTTGATGACAGGGCCCACACTGAAGCTTTCTTT